The rows below give T cell receptor beta chains drawn from one sample of a study of neurological immune-mediated disorders. TCRdb re-called the 5' RACE reads with MiXCR, one entry per CDR3 protein. The data hold approximately 59,000 distinct CDR3 sequences, with roughly 4.9% observed a single time. Sequences were obtained from PBMCs. The source of these receptors is a human donor with multiple sclerosis. The donor label of this sample is uncertain. The CDR3 runs from the conserved cysteine through the conserved F or W. The D gene is left open where the match is weak. Part of the rows lack a size; the others show once, few, many or a class for expanded clones.

clone_size j_call d_call v_call cdr3_nt cdr3_aa
many TRBJ2-2 TRBD1 TRBV11-2 TGTGCCAGCAGCCCCGGGACAGGGCGCCGGTCGACAGGGGAGCTGTTTTTT CASSPGTGRRSTGELFF
many TRBJ1-1 TRBD1 TRBV29-1 TGCAGCGTTGCAACAGGGGGGATGGCTGAAGCTTTCTTT CSVATGGMAEAFF
many TRBJ2-1 TRBD2 TRBV10-3 TGTGCCATCAGAGGTCCGGGACTAGGGGACAATGAGCAGTTCTTC CAIRGPGLGDNEQFF
many TRBJ1-2 - TRBV20-1 TGCAGTGCTAGAGTTAAGACAAAATCTAACTATGGCTACACCTTC CSARVKTKSNYGYTF
many TRBJ1-3 - TRBV12-3/TRBV12-4 TGTGCCAGCAGTGCTAGGGAGGGAGGAAACACCATATATTTT CASSAREGGNTIYF
many TRBJ1-2 - TRBV5-6 TGTGCCAGCAGTCTGGCGAGCGCTGAGGCCCGCTATGGCTACACCTTC CASSLASAEARYGYTF
many TRBJ2-1 TRBD1 TRBV2 TGTGCCAGCAGTGAAAGGACAGGATACAATGAGCAGTTCTTC CASSERTGYNEQFF
many TRBJ1-1 - TRBV7-2 TGTGCCAGCAGCTTAGTGGTGAACACTGAAGCTTTCTTT CASSLVVNTEAFF
- TRBJ2-2 - TRBV7-8 TGTGCCAGCAGCTTAGATTGGGCCAACGGGGAGCTGTTTTTT CASSLDWANGELFF
many TRBJ2-2 TRBD1 TRBV12-3/TRBV12-4 TGTGCCAGCAGTTGGCAGGGGGACACCGGGGAGCTGTTTTTT CASSWQGDTGELFF
many TRBJ1-2 TRBD1 TRBV29-1 TGCAGCGTTGAAGGAACAGGGGGCGACGACTATGGCTACACCTTC CSVEGTGGDDYGYTF
- TRBJ2-3 TRBD1 TRBV29-1 TGCAGCGTTGGGACAGGGAAACACACAGATACGCAGTATTTT CSVGTGKHTDTQYF
many TRBJ1-1 - TRBV2 TGTGCCAGCAGTGAAAGAGGGATCACTGAAGCTTTCTTT CASSERGITEAFF
many TRBJ2-7 - TRBV10-3 TGTGCCATCAGTGAGTCGGCGAAGGCCGCCTACGAGCAGTACTTC CAISESAKAAYEQYF
many TRBJ2-5 TRBD2 TRBV5-1 TGCGCCAGCGCGAACGGGGGGGGACAAGAGACCCAGTACTTC CASANGGGQETQYF
many TRBJ1-2 - TRBV6-5 TGTGCCAGCAGTTACGATTACAGGGTAACTGGTGGCTACACCTTC CASSYDYRVTGGYTF
many TRBJ2-1 - TRBV7-8 TGTGCCAGCAGCTTAGGCGTTGCCTACGAGCAGTTCTTC CASSLGVAYEQFF
many TRBJ2-1 TRBD2 TRBV7-2 TGTGCCAGCAGCTTAATTCCTAGCGGGGGGGCCGGCAATGAGCAGTTCTTC CASSLIPSGGAGNEQFF
many TRBJ1-3 - TRBV6-1 TGTGCCAGCAGTGAGGTCCTAGGGGACACCATATATTTT CASSEVLGDTIYF
many TRBJ1-1 - TRBV29-1 TGCAGCGCCTCGGGACACATGAACACTGAAGCTTTCTTT CSASGHMNTEAFF
many TRBJ2-1 - TRBV5-5 TGTGCCAGCAGCTTGGAACTCTACAGGTTTGACAATGAGCAGTTCTTC CASSLELYRFDNEQFF
many TRBJ2-2 TRBD1 TRBV11-2 TGTGCCAGCAGCTTAGTCCTGAGACAGGGAACCGGGGAGCTGTTTTTT CASSLVLRQGTGELFF
many TRBJ2-1 - TRBV27 TGTGCCAGCAGTTTGGGGCAGGGCCTCTACAATGAGCAGTTCTTC CASSLGQGLYNEQFF
many TRBJ1-1 - TRBV7-9 TGTGCCAGCAGCTTCTTCCAGGGGAACACTGAAGCTTTCTTT CASSFFQGNTEAFF
many TRBJ1-5 - TRBV5-1 TGCGCCAGCAGCTCCATAGGCGGCTGGGGCAATCAGCCCCAGCATTTT CASSSIGGWGNQPQHF
many TRBJ1-1 - TRBV25-1 TGTGCCACACGGGACTCCATAAACACTGAAGCTTTCTTT CATRDSINTEAFF
many TRBJ1-1 - TRBV5-1 TGCGCCAGCAGCTTAGCAGGCGGTGAAGCTTTCTTT CASSLAGGEAFF
many TRBJ2-7 TRBD1 TRBV5-6 TGTGCCAGCAGCTTGTTACAGGGGACAGATCCCCTCTACGAGCAGTACTTC CASSLLQGTDPLYEQYF
many TRBJ2-1 - TRBV5-6 TGTGCCAGCAGCTTGCTGCCAGACCGACTTTCCTCCTACAATGAGCAGTTCTTC CASSLLPDRLSSYNEQFF
many TRBJ1-2 - TRBV7-3 TGTGCCAGCAGCTTAAGTTTCAGGGATAGAAGTGGCTACACCTTC CASSLSFRDRSGYTF
medium-sized TRBJ2-3 - TRBV5-1 TGCGCCAGCACTGCAGGCGGCGCCCTTGAAGATACGCAGTATTTT CASTAGGALEDTQYF
few TRBJ2-3 TRBD2 TRBV11-2 TGTGCCAGCAGCTTAGGGGCGGGGGGGCCGGTAGATACGCAGTATTTT CASSLGAGGPVDTQYF
many TRBJ2-5 - TRBV15 TGTGCCACCAGCAGAGCCGGGGCGTGGGGACAAGAGACCCAGTACTTC CATSRAGAWGQETQYF
- TRBJ1-4 - TRBV6-1 TGTGCCAGCAGTGAAGAGGGCAGGTATAATGAAAAACTGTTTTTT CASSEEGRYNEKLFF
many TRBJ1-5 - TRBV24-1 TGTGCCACCAGTGAGGGAGGGAGGGGCCGTGATCAGCCCCAGCATTTT CATSEGGRGRDQPQHF
many TRBJ2-7 - TRBV3-1 TGTGCCAGCAGCCACGCCCCCGCCAGAGGCGAGCAGTACTTC CASSHAPARGEQYF
many TRBJ1-2 - TRBV20-1 TGCAGTGCTAGTCTCAGCAACTATGGCTACACCTTC CSASLSNYGYTF
- TRBJ1-1 - TRBV5-1 TGCGCCAGCAGCTTGGTCGCCCAGGGATCGAACACTGAAGCTTTCTTT CASSLVAQGSNTEAFF